The clone carrying this TCR beta chain appeared a few times. Its antigen is as yet unknown. The sample originates from a study of T cells after yellow fever vaccination. The study, taken as a whole, reports: Clonotypes shared by both compartments, CD4 and CD8, made up a small share. Boosting was followed by the reappearance of most primary-vaccination clones (just under 98% CD4, 85% to 90% CD8).

Each CDR3 protein is one row after TCRdb ran MiXCR on the 5' RACE reads. The data show a few hundred thousand distinct CDR3 sequences, with over 8% seen just once and approximately 18% held by the top ten. The CDR3 extends over 13 amino acids. The V gene lost 0 bases and the J gene lost 4 bases, with 7 bases spanning the gap. The germline V gene encodes CDR1 LNHDA and CDR2 SQIVND (reference sequence). The sequences come from PBMCs, collected on the day of the first yellow fever vaccination. This sequence originates from a man younger than 35 who received the YFV17D yellow fever vaccine. This chain links TRBV19 with TRBJ2-7; no definite D call. The CDR3 coding sequence is TGTGCCAGTAGTATAGAACTTTATTACGAGCAGTACTTC. This codes for CASSIELYYEQYF.